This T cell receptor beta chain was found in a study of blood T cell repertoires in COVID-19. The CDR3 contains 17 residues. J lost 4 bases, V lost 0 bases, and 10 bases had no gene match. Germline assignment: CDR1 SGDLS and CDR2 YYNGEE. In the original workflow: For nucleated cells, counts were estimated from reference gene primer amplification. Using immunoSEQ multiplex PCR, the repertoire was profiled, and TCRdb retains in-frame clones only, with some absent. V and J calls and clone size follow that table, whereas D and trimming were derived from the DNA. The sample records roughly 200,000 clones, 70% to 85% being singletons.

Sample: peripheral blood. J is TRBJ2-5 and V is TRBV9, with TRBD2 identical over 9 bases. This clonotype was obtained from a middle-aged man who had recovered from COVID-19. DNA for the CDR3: TGTGCCAGCAGCGTAGGCGGGGGTCTAGCGGGAATAGAGACCCAGTACTTC. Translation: CASSVGGGLAGIETQYF. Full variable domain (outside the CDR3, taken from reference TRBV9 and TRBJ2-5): DSGVTQTPKHLITATGQRVTLRCSPRSGDLSVYWYQQSLDQGLQFLIQYYNGEERAKGNILERFSAQQFPDLHSELNLSSLELGDSALYFCASSVGGGLAGIETQYFGPGTRLLVL.